Listed here are 12 T cell receptor beta chains from one sample, sequenced in a study of T cell responses to AZD1222 COVID-19 vaccine. Method: immunoSEQ multiplex PCR; TCRdb's copy keeps in-frame clones and lacks some. Of approximately 61,000 clones in the sample, about four fifths were seen once. The sample was peripheral blood, taken 28 days after the second AZD1222 dose. The receptors were sampled from an adult who received the AZD1222 COVID-19 vaccine.

In this sample, this clone turned up once. DNA for the CDR3: TGTGCCAGCAGCTTAGGGGTAGCGGGTAAAACAGATACGCAGTATTTT. Amino acids: CASSLGVAGKTDTQYF. The chain has TRBV7-2 and TRBJ2-3; TRBD2 matches at 7 bases. The junction had 7 bases not matched to a gene; V was cut back by 1 base and J by 3 bases. The CDR3 spans 16 residues. Germline V gene data show CDR1 as SGHTA and CDR2 as FQGNSA. The full variable domain, rest sourced from reference TRBV7-2 and TRBJ2-3, is GAGVSQSPSNKVTEKGKDVELRCDPISGHTALYWYRQSLGQGLEFLIYFQGNSAPDKSGLPSDRFSAERTGGSVSTLTIQRTQQEDSAVYLCASSLGVAGKTDTQYFGPGTRLTVL.

A few counts support this clone. The rearrangement uses TRBV6-5 and TRBJ2-2, with 11 nucleotides matching TRBD1. The CDR3 runs to 15 residues. Germline values: CDR1 MNHEY, CDR2 SVGAGI. The V gene end was trimmed by 2 bases and the J gene end by 6 bases; junction bases not matched to a gene: 2. CDR3 DNA: TGTGCCAGCAGTTACCAGGGACAGGGGGCCGGGGAGCTGTTTTTT. This codes for CASSYQGQGAGELFF.

The V gene is TRBV12-3 or TRBV12-4, the J gene TRBJ1-2; no reliable D call. Trimming took off 2 bases at V and 6 bases at J, with 7 bases between the two ends. The CDR3 contains 12 residues. The DNA for the CDR3 is TGTGCCAGCAGTTTATCGGGCCATGGCTACACCTTC. It translates to CASSLSGHGYTF.

The chain combines TRBV30 with TRBJ2-7; 7 bases align to TRBD1. Trimming cost V 4 bases and J 2 bases; bases outside gene matches: 5. This CDR3 is built from 13 residues. Germline CDR1 and CDR2: GTSNPN and SVGIG (reference sequence). The CDR3 DNA reads TGTGCCTGGACAGTACAGGGGACCTACGAGCAGTACTTC. Protein product: CAWTVQGTYEQYF.

J is TRBJ1-3 and V is TRBV3-1 (or the pseudogene TRBV3-2); possible D gene TRBD1, 5 bases. Trimming took 5 bases from V and 0 from J, leaving 11 bases between them. Germline V gives CDR1 LGHDT, CDR2 YNNKEL (reference sequence). This CDR3 comprises 15 residues. The CDR3 nucleotides are TGTGCCAGCAGCACCCGACAGAGCTCTGGAAACACCATATATTTT. It specifies CASSTRQSSGNTIYF.

This sequence joins TRBV6-2 or TRBV6-3 and TRBJ2-1; D unresolved. The CDR3 is made up of 11 amino acids. Germline CDR1 MNHEY, CDR2 SVGEGT. The V end was cut by 3 bases, the J end by 13 bases, with 10 bases between. For the CDR3, the DNA is TGTGCCAGCAGTTATAATTTCCATCAGTTCTTC. This sequence encodes CASSYNFHQFF.

The chain uses TRBV7-2 and TRBJ1-5; TRBD1 agrees at 8 bases. The germline V gene encodes CDR1 SGHTA and CDR2 FQGNSA. The CDR3 covers 16 residues. The V segment lost 2 bases and the J segment 4 bases; nucleotides outside the gene matches: 7. CDR3 bases: TGTGCCAGCAGCTTACGACAGGGGCGTTCTAATCAGCCCCAGCATTTT. Translating it yields CASSLRQGRSNQPQHF.

Note on this clone: As the CDR3 is not closed by the conserved phenylalanine or tryptophan, this likely results from a read error. It is unclear where the CDR3 begins or ends on the DNA, so no DNA is shown, and the CDR3 is as TCRdb lists it. This chain joins TRBV23-1 and TRBJ1-1. TRBV23-1 is filed as an ORF, its function uncertain. The CDR3 length equals 10 residues, ends included. This CDR3 is CASSPNHGAL.

The chain joins TRBV6-6 to TRBJ2-7, with D hard to call. The CDR3 extends over 13 amino acids. CDR1 is MNHNY, CDR2 SVGAGI, per germline (reference sequence). Trimming removed 4 bases from V and 3 bases from J, with 10 bases in between. The CDR3 DNA reads as TGTGCCAGCAGTTTGGCAGAAAACTACGAGCAGTACTTC. Translated: CASSLAENYEQYF.

This chain links TRBV7-2 with TRBJ1-4, with D uncertain. The CDR3 spans 13 residues. Trimming removed 9 bases at V and 5 bases at J, with 13 bases between. Germline assignment: CDR1 SGHTA and CDR2 FQGNSA. The CDR3 DNA reads as TGTGCCAGTAGGGCCCCGGCGAATGAAAAACTGTTTTTT. Its protein is CASRAPANEKLFF. Combining the CDR3 with reference TRBV7-2 and TRBJ1-4 gives the whole variable domain GAGVSQSPSNKVTEKGKDVELRCDPISGHTALYWYRQSLGQGLEFLIYFQGNSAPDKSGLPSDRFSAERTGGSVSTLTIQRTQQEDSAVYLCASRAPANEKLFFGSGTQLSVL.

The rearrangement links TRBV6-2 or TRBV6-3 to TRBJ1-1, with TRBD1 matching 9 bases. CDR3 length: 15 amino acids. The germline gives CDR1 MNHEY, CDR2 SVGEGT. J gave up 1 base and V 4 bases, and 4 bases lay outside the gene matches. CDR3 amino acids: CASSSPTGGNTEAFF. The CDR3 DNA is TGTGCCAGCAGTTCCCCGACAGGGGGGAACACTGAAGCTTTCTTT.

The chain has TRBV28 and TRBJ2-1; 7 nucleotides agree with TRBD2. CDR3 length: 15 residues. With 6 bases clipped from V and 2 bases from J, the junction kept 7 bases outside the gene matches. Germline-derived CDR1 and CDR2 are MDHEN and SYDVKM. The CDR3 DNA sequence: TGTGCCAGCAGCCAGAGCGGGGTGACCTACAATGAGCAGTTCTTC. Protein sequence: CASSQSGVTYNEQFF.